The present entry profiles one T cell receptor beta chain with its context. In the source study's methods: From reference gene primer amplification, estimates of nucleated cell counts were derived. TCRdb's copy holds only in-frame clones and misses some; the assay was immunoSEQ multiplex PCR. The V and J calls and clone size are taken from that table; D and trimming were inferred from the DNA. The sample lists around 400,000 clones, 87% occurring once. The CDR3 is made up of 12 amino acids. The V gene's germline CDR1 is SGHRS and CDR2 YFSETQ. Trimming took 3 bases from V and 12 from J, leaving 12 bases between them. The data were obtained in a study of blood T cell repertoires in COVID-19. Study-wide context: Researchers got acute and convalescent COVID-19 samples from the United States, Italy and Spain. Nucleic acid was either cDNA or gDNA, and it came from T cells, B-cell-depleted T cells, or PBMCs.

Seattle researchers signed up patients amid active infection and tracked them longitudinally. V and J are TRBV5-1 and TRBJ1-4; weak D call: TRBD1 (6 bases). Sequences were obtained from peripheral blood. The receptor was derived from a woman between 55 and 75 years old with COVID-19, enrolled during active disease. This CDR3 is CASSSNRVELFF. Here the CDR3 DNA reads TGCGCCAGCAGCTCGAACAGGGTTGAACTGTTTTTT.